This T cell receptor (beta chain) is drawn from a study of PD-1 blockade in classical Hodgkin lymphoma (dated by TCRdb to the early 2020s). Some background on the complete study: Nivolumab dosing was 3 mg/kg intravenously every 2 weeks, continuing until either disease progression or unacceptable toxicity. The study used CyTOF and TCR beta sequencing to define a peripheral blood immune signature of response to PD-1 blockade in classical Hodgkin lymphoma. General findings and caveats noted by the study authors: Among trial patients, those achieving complete response had baseline diversity similar to that of newly diagnosed patients, while diversity was significantly lower in partial responders and progressors. The study was limited to a single clinical trial cohort, and causes of repertoire differences, possibly disease activity or prior therapy, remained undefined. Lower diversity was seen in patients whose nivolumab began less than 1 year after ASCT, and these patients were left out of later analyses so that immune reconstitution would not confound the results. By C4D1, a significant rise was seen in CD4+ TCR diversity but not in CD8+ TCR diversity (p=0.0027 vs p=0.16), and the rise was most apparent among complete responders (p=0.02). Baseline TCR diversity was reported to be lower in newly diagnosed patients than in healthy donors, and even lower in relapsed/refractory patients.

As encoded in the germline V gene (reference sequence), CDR1 is MNHEY while CDR2 is SMNVEV. Trimmed from V: 5 bases; trimmed from J: 6 bases; junction bases lacking a gene match: 1. The CDR3 sequence holds 15 residues, the cysteine and phenylalanine included. Of all the DNA, just the CDR3 is kept, 45 bases in frame from base 1. To note about this clone: What this receptor recognizes is not known. Base qualities are not recorded, but no much larger clone differs from it by a single base.

Read against the paper, the sample's time point label means: cycle 4 day 1 (C4D1), after five to seven weeks of nivolumab. Relapse after autologous stem cell transplantation had occurred in all trial patients, and cohorts A, B and C were distinguished by prior brentuximab vedotin exposure. A total of about 51 patients with relapsed/refractory classical Hodgkin lymphoma made up the trial cohort, and each patient's best overall response was complete response, partial response or progressive disease. Trial patients were treated with single-agent nivolumab in the multi-cohort phase II CheckMate 205 trial. Best overall response was determined by an independent review committee according to the 2007 International Working Group response criteria. Trial PBMCs were obtained immediately prior to nivolumab initiation (C1D1) and on therapy at cycle 2 day 1 and cycle 4 day 1. After peripheral blood was drawn into 8 mL Vacutainer Cell Preparation Tubes, PBMCs were isolated by centrifugation and then cryopreserved.

Genomic DNA was isolated using the Qiagen DNeasy kit from unsorted PBMCs as well as from negatively selected CD4+ and CD8+ fractions. Using primers that anneal to V and J segments, immunoSEQ multiplex PCR amplified the TCR beta CDR3 regions. Amplification bias was minimized using a synthetic immune receptor repertoire, and residual bias was removed computationally after sequencing. The study's processing was this. Repertoire diversity was quantified as the Shannon entropy index using custom Python scripts. Unsorted, CD4+ and CD8+ repertoires were analyzed separately, except in combined analyses where CD4+ and CD8+ sequences were merged in silico. Clonal expansion was defined as a frequency increase of at least 2-fold after treatment compared with C1D1, and clones undetected at baseline were assigned a pseudocount of 0.5. Clones with 0 or 1 copy at C1D1 were classified as singleton clones, and clones with 2 or more copies were classified as non-singleton clones. Clones expanded in unsorted samples were labelled as CD4+, CD8+ or unknown by matching protein sequences in sorted samples from the same patient. Wilcoxon tests on paired samples were used to test diversity changes from C1D1 to C4D1. This immuneACCESS table, as held by TCRdb, lists in-frame sequences with V and J called but not all clones. Of the missing ones, under half trace to an unresolved V gene in checked studies; the others have no known cause. The V and J calls and clone size were taken over from that table, and D and trimming were inferred from the DNA. The sample includes about 28,000 clones, with just under 80% observed a single time. Of the sample, 15% to 20% is held by the ten largest clones.

The chain links TRBV27 with TRBJ2-2, with 15 central nucleotides matching TRBD2. This receptor was identified in a human donor with classical Hodgkin lymphoma. Sequencing used peripheral blood mononuclear cells (PBMCs), obtained before the fourth cycle of nivolumab. Here the CDR3 is given as CASSGLAGGAGELFF. The nucleotide sequence reads TGTGCCAGCAGTGGACTAGCGGGAGGGGCCGGGGAGCTGTTTTTT.